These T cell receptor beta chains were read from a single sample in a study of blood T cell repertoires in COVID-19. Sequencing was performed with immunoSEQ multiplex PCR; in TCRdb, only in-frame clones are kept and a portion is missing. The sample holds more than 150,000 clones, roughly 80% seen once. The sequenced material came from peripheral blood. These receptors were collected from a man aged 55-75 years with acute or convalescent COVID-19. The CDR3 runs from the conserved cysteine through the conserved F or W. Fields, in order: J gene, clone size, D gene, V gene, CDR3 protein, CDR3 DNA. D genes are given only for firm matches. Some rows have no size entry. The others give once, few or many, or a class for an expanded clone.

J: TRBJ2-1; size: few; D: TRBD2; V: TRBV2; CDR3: CASSGLGIAGVSSYNEQFF; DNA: TGTGCCAGCAGCGGGCTCGGGATAGCGGGGGTGAGCTCCTACAATGAGCAGTTCTTC
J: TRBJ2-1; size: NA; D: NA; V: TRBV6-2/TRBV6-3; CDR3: CASSSNAYNEQFF; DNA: TGTGCCAGCAGTTCCAACGCGTACAATGAGCAGTTCTTC
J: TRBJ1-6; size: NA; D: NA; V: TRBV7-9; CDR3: CASSLELGRNSPLHF; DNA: TGTGCCAGCAGCTTAGAACTGGGGCGAAATTCACCCCTCCACTTT
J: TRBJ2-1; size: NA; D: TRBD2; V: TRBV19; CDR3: CASRLAGGPWDEQFF; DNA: TGTGCCAGCCGACTAGCGGGAGGGCCATGGGATGAGCAGTTCTTC
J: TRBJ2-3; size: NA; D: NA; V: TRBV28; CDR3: CASSSQIDTQYF; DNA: TGTGCCAGCAGTTCCCAGATAGATACGCAGTATTTT
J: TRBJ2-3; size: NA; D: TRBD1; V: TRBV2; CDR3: CASRTGGIADTQYF; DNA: TGTGCCAGCAGAACAGGGGGAATAGCAGATACGCAGTATTTT
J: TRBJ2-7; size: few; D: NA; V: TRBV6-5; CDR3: CASSYGRSGYEQYF; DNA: TGTGCCAGCAGTTACGGTAGGAGCGGGTACGAGCAGTACTTC
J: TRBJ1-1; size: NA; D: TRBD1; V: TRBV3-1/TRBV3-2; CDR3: CASSQGTGRTEAFF; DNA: TGTGCCAGCAGCCAAGGGACAGGGCGAACTGAAGCTTTCTTT
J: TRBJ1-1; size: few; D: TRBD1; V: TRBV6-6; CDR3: CASSDRGSITEAFF; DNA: TGTGCCAGCAGTGACAGGGGAAGTATCACTGAAGCTTTCTTT
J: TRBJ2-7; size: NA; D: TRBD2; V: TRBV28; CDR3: CASSSPSGRFIYDTYEQYF; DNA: TGTGCCAGCAGTTCCCCTAGCGGGAGGTTTATCTACGACACCTACGAGCAGTACTTC
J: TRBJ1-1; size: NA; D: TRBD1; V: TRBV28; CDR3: CASYEGATMNTEAFF; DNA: TGTGCCAGCTACGAGGGGGCCACTATGAACACTGAAGCTTTCTTT
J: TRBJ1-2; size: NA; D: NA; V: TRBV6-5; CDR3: CASSYSIQANYGYTF; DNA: TGTGCCAGCAGTTACTCTATCCAGGCTAACTATGGCTACACCTTC
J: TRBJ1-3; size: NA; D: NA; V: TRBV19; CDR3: CASSRDTISGNTIYF; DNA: TGTGCCAGTAGTAGGGACACCATCTCTGGAAACACCATATATTTT
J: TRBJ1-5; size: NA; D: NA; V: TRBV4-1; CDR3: CASSQDGGGGNQPQHF; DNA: TGCGCCAGCAGCCAAGATGGGGGCGGGGGAAATCAGCCCCAGCATTTT
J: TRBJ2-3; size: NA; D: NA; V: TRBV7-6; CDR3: CASSLAGGSTDTQYF; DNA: TGTGCCAGCAGCTTAGCGGGGGGAAGCACAGATACGCAGTATTTT
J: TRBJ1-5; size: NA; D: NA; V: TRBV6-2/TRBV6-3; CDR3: CASSWSRVLGQPQHF; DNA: TGTGCCAGCAGTTGGTCCCGGGTCCTAGGTCAGCCCCAGCATTTT
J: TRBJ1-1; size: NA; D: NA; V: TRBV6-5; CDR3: CASSYRDNTEAFF; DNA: TGTGCCAGCAGTTACCGGGATAACACTGAAGCTTTCTTT